Listed here are 24 T cell receptor beta chains from one sample, sequenced in a study of T cells after yellow fever vaccination. TCRdb re-analysed the 5' RACE reads in MiXCR, keeping a single row per CDR3 protein. The profile shows some 160,000 distinct CDR3 sequences, around 7.2% of them singletons. Sequenced here: CD4+ T cells sorted from PBMCs, sampled 5 days after the first yellow fever vaccination. The receptors stem from a man in his late teens or twenties who received the YFV17D yellow fever vaccine.

The chain carries TRBV7-2 and TRBJ1-2; D uncertain. Per germline, CDR1 SGHTA and CDR2 FQGNSA. This CDR3 has 15 amino acids. Trimming removed 1 base at V and 0 bases at J, with 9 bases between. The CDR3 coding sequence is TGTGCCAGCAGCTTAGGGGCAGTTACTAACTATGGCTACACCTTC. This codes for CASSLGAVTNYGYTF.

This clonotype came up many times. This chain joins TRBV5-1 and TRBJ2-7; D is possibly TRBD1 (6 bases). Germline V lookup: CDR1 SGHRS, CDR2 YFSETQ. This CDR3 has 14 amino acids. Trimming shortened V by 2 bases and J by 4 bases, and 13 bases separated the two germline ends. CDR3 DNA: TGCGCCAGCAGCTTTTCGGCAGGGGTGTACGAGCAGTACTTC. Its protein product is CASSFSAGVYEQYF.

Ten or more counts support this clonotype. This chain links TRBV10-3 with TRBJ2-1, with TRBD1 identical over 9 bases. The junction had 3 bases not matched to a gene; V was cut back by 3 bases and J by 6 bases. This CDR3 contains 14 residues. Looked up from germline, CDR1 is ENHRY and CDR2 is SYGVKD. The CDR3 nucleotides read TGTGCCATCAGTGAACAGGGGGCTGGCAATGAGCAGTTCTTC. Its protein product is CAISEQGAGNEQFF.

This clonotype was detected ten times or more. This chain uses TRBV30 with TRBJ1-4, with D possibly matching TRBD1 (5 bases). Germline CDR1 GTSNPN, CDR2 SVGIG (reference sequence). The length of the CDR3 is 14 residues. V lost 0 bases and J lost 5, with 10 bases in between. For the CDR3, the DNA is TGTGCCTGGAGTGTGGGGGACTCGAATGAAAAACTGTTTTTT. Translated: CAWSVGDSNEKLFF. Using reference TRBV30 and TRBJ1-4 for the parts outside the CDR3, the full variable domain is SQTIHQWPATLVQPVGSPLSLECTVEGTSNPNLYWYRQAAGRGLQLLFYSVGIGQISSEVPQNLSASRPQDRQFILSSKKLLLSDSGFYLCAWSVGDSNEKLFFGSGTQLSVL.

This clonotype was seen repeatedly, ten times or more. J is TRBJ1-5 and V is TRBV7-2; possibly TRBD1 for D (5 bases). This CDR3 region has 15 residues. The V end was cut by 5 bases, the J end by 7 bases, with 18 bases between. The germline V gene has CDR1 SGHTA and CDR2 FQGNSA. The CDR3 region is CASSQAGGYGQPQHF. The DNA of the CDR3 is TGTGCCAGCAGCCAAGCCGGGGGGTACGGCCAGCCCCAGCATTTT.

This clonotype was found many times. The CDR3 nucleotides read TGCGCCAGCAGCTACCTACTCAGCACAGATACGCAGTATTTT. This gives the protein CASSYLLSTDTQYF. The chain employs TRBV4-3 and TRBJ2-3; the D is unclear. V was trimmed by 5 bases and J by 0 bases, leaving 9 bases between them. The germline V gene has CDR1 LGHNA and CDR2 YSLEER. CDR3 length: 14 residues.

This clonotype was counted many times. The chain joins TRBV7-6 to TRBJ1-3; D gene uncertain. V gave up 6 bases and J gave up 4 bases, with 7 bases separating them. Germline loops: CDR1 SGHVS, CDR2 FNYEAQ. The CDR3 is made up of 12 amino acids. The CDR3 DNA sequence: TGTGCCAGCAGAGCTATGGGAAACACCATATATTTT. Translated, it gives CASRAMGNTIYF. Complete variable domain (other parts from reference TRBV7-6 and TRBJ1-3): GAGVSQSPRYKVTKRGQDVALRCDPISGHVSLYWYRQALGQGPEFLTYFNYEAQQDKSGLPNDRFSAERPEGSISTLTIQRTEQRDSAMYRCASRAMGNTIYFGEGSWLTVV.

The CDR3 region is CASSPPGTRNEKLFF. The CDR3 region has the DNA TGTGCCAGCTCACCACCTGGGACAAGAAATGAAAAACTGTTTTTT. V gene TRBV18 combines with J gene TRBJ1-4; tentatively, D is TRBD1 (6 bases). CDR3 size: 15 residues. Trimming stripped 0 bases from V and 5 bases from J, with 10 bases between. Germline V gene sequence: CDR1 KGHSH, CDR2 LQKENI.

V gene TRBV7-3 combines with J gene TRBJ2-1; D not certain. Trimming shortened V by 5 bases and J by 4 bases, and 15 bases separated the two germline ends. The length of the CDR3 is 15 residues. Germline CDR1 SGHTA, CDR2 FQGTGA. The CDR3 spells CASSPRSEGYNEQFF. CDR3 nucleotides: TGTGCCAGCAGCCCCAGAAGCGAAGGTTACAATGAGCAGTTCTTC.

This clonotype was observed many times. V usage is TRBV5-4 and J usage is TRBJ1-1; D remains unclear. The germline V gene encodes CDR1 SGHNT and CDR2 YYREEE (reference sequence). The length of the CDR3 is 13 residues. V lost 4 bases to trimming and J lost 3 bases, with 10 bases between them. CDR3 nucleotides: TGTGCCAGCAGCCTTAACACGGACACTGAAGCTTTCTTT. Translation: CASSLNTDTEAFF.

This clonotype was observed a few times. The chain couples TRBV5-1 to TRBJ2-5; possibly TRBD1 for D (5 bases). The CDR3 extends over 15 amino acids. Per the germline V gene, CDR1 is SGHRS and CDR2 is YFSETQ. The V gene lost 0 bases and the J gene lost 4 bases, with 13 bases spanning the gap. CDR3 nucleotide sequence: TGCGCCAGCAGCTTGGGTCAGGGCATGAGAGAGACCCAGTACTTC. Its protein is CASSLGQGMRETQYF.

This clonotype was detected ten times or more. The chain has TRBV6-5 and TRBJ2-7; 10 nucleotides match TRBD2. In germline, CDR1 is MNHEY, CDR2 SVGAGI. The CDR3 extends over 14 amino acids. The V segment lost 6 bases and the J segment 3 bases; nucleotides outside the gene matches: 5. Here the CDR3 reads CASSPGTSVYEQYF. The CDR3 region has the DNA TGTGCCAGCAGCCCCGGGACTAGCGTCTACGAGCAGTACTTC.

In regard to this clonotype: This may be a read error: a much more frequent sequence differs by one nucleotide. This rearrangement joins TRBV28 to TRBJ2-7; 9 bases fit TRBD1. J was trimmed by 6 bases and V by 2 bases; bases with no gene match: 5. The CDR3 covers 14 residues. Germline V gene lookup returns CDR1 MDHEN and CDR2 SYDVKM. The CDR3 DNA follows: TGTGCCAGCAGTTTAAGGGGGACAGGGCGCGAGCAGTACGTC. Protein sequence: CASSLRGTGREQYV.

This clonotype was counted ten times or more. The rearrangement uses TRBV7-2 and TRBJ1-1; 9 bases map to TRBD1. With V trimmed by 1 base and J by 6 bases, 0 bases remained unmatched. Germline CDR1 is SGHTA and CDR2 is FQGNSA. The CDR3 consists of 13 residues. The CDR3 bases are TGTGCCAGCAGCTTAGACAGGGGGCCTGAAGCTTTCTTT. It translates to CASSLDRGPEAFF.

The rearrangement links TRBV6-5 to TRBJ1-1; D unclear. CDR1 and CDR2 from the germline V gene are MNHEY and SVGAGI. This CDR3 is built from 13 residues. V was clipped by 0 bases and J by 3 bases, with 5 bases between them. CDR3 in amino acids: CASSYSVHTEAFF. The CDR3 nucleotides are TGTGCCAGCAGTTACTCAGTGCACACTGAAGCTTTCTTT.

In this sample, this clonotype turned up many times. This chain uses TRBV20-1 with TRBJ2-5, with TRBD2 identical over 9 bases. Trimming took 5 bases from V and 5 from J; bases not matched to a gene: 12. The CDR3 contains 15 residues. CDR1 DFQATT and CDR2 SNEGSKA come from the germline V gene (reference sequence). The CDR3 nucleotides read TGCAGTGCTCAATTGGGCGGGGGGGCCCGGGAGACCCAGTACTTC. Encoded protein: CSAQLGGGARETQYF.

CDR3 nucleotides: TGCGCCAGCAGCCAATCAGCAGGGGCCAGCTACAATGAGCAGTTCTTC. Residues: CASSQSAGASYNEQFF. The chain recombines TRBV5-1 with TRBJ2-1; tentatively, D is TRBD1 (6 bases). Trimming pared 4 bases from V and 3 bases from J, leaving 17 bases between. Germline CDR1 reads SGHRS; CDR2 reads YFSETQ. This CDR3 has 16 residues.

This clonotype was seen many times. J is TRBJ1-5 and V is TRBV20-1, with 7 bases fitting TRBD1. There are 15 residues in the CDR3. CDR1 and CDR2 (germline): DFQATT, SNEGSKA (reference sequence). V was clipped by 5 bases and J by 1 base; unmatched bases: 8. The CDR3 bases are TGCAGTGCTCCCGGGACAGTGGGGAGCAATCAGCCCCAGCATTTT. It translates to CSAPGTVGSNQPQHF.

This clonotype was recorded many times. V gene TRBV7-9 combines with J gene TRBJ1-1; 7 nucleotides line up with TRBD1. Germline V CDR1 and CDR2: SEHNR, FQNEAQ (reference sequence). With V trimmed by 4 bases and J by 5 bases, 1 base remained unmatched. The CDR3 consists of 12 residues. The CDR3 is CASSSGGTEAFF. The CDR3 DNA sequence: TGTGCCAGCAGCTCAGGGGGGACTGAAGCTTTCTTT.

This clonotype was observed a few times. The chain combines TRBV7-2 with TRBJ2-3, with D perhaps TRBD1 (5 bases). The germline gives CDR1 SGHTA, CDR2 FQGNSA. The CDR3 is made up of 14 amino acids. The V gene lost 3 bases and the J gene lost 1 base, with 8 bases spanning the gap. The CDR3 nucleotides read TGTGCCAGCAGCTTCCTCAGGGGCACAGATACGCAGTATTTT. This codes for CASSFLRGTDTQYF.

This clonotype has a handful of counts. This sequence joins TRBV5-1 and TRBJ2-3, with 8 bases aligning to TRBD1. CDR3 size: 15 residues. V lost 4 bases and J lost 4; bases outside the gene matches: 8. Germline CDR1 SGHRS, CDR2 YFSETQ. The CDR3 DNA is TGCGCCAGCAGCCCCCGGACAGGGATATCAGATACGCAGTATTTT. As protein: CASSPRTGISDTQYF.

There are many counts of this clonotype. V gene TRBV7-3 combines with J gene TRBJ2-5; TRBD2 aligns across 10 bases. Losses at the gene ends were 4 bases for V and 6 bases for J; bases not matched to a gene: 14. This CDR3 is 17 amino acids long. Germline loops: CDR1 SGHTA, CDR2 FQGTGA. The CDR3 region is CASSYPGLATSLQTQYF. The CDR3, as DNA: TGTGCCAGCAGCTATCCGGGACTAGCGACTTCCTTGCAGACCCAGTACTTC.

This clonotype has a count of ten or more. The chain employs TRBV5-1 and TRBJ1-1, with TRBD1 matching 10 bases. This CDR3 is 16 amino acids long. V lost 1 base to trimming and J lost 0 bases; unmatched junction nucleotides: 3. The germline CDR1 and CDR2 sequences are SGHRS and YFSETQ. For the CDR3, the DNA is TGCGCCAGCAGCTTGAGGACAGGGGGGCTGAACACTGAAGCTTTCTTT. Translation: CASSLRTGGLNTEAFF.

This clonotype was counted ten times or more. The J gene is TRBJ1-1, the V gene TRBV20-1; D perhaps matches TRBD1 (5 bases). Trimming removed 2 bases from V and 5 bases from J, with 9 bases in between. The CDR3 covers 12 residues. The germline CDR1 and CDR2 sequences are DFQATT and SNEGSKA (reference sequence). DNA of the CDR3: TGCAGTGCTAGACAGGGATTAACTGAAGCTTTCTTT. It codes for CSARQGLTEAFF.